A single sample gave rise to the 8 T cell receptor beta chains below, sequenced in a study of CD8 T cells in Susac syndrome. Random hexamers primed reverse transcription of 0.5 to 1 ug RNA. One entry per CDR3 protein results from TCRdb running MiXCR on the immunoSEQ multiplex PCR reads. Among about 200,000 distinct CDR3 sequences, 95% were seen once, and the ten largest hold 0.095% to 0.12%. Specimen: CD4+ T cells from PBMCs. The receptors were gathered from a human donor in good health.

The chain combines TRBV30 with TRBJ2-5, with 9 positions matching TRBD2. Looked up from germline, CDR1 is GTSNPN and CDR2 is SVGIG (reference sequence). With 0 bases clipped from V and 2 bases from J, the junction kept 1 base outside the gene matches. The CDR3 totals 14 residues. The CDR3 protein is CAWSVTSGQETQYF. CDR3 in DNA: TGTGCCTGGAGTGTAACTAGCGGGCAAGAGACCCAGTACTTC.

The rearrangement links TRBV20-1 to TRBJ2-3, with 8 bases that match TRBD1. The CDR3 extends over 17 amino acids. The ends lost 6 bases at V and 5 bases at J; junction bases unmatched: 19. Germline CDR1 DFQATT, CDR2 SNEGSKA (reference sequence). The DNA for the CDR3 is TGCAGTGCGACAAATTCGGACAGGGTTGGGGAAGGAGATACGCAGTATTTT. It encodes CSATNSDRVGEGDTQYF.

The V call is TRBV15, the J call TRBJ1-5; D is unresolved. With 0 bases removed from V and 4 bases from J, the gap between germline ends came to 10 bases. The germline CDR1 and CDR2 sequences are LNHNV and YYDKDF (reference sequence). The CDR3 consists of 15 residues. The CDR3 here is CATSRDLADNQPQHF. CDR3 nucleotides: TGTGCCACCAGCAGAGATCTGGCAGATAATCAGCCCCAGCATTTT.

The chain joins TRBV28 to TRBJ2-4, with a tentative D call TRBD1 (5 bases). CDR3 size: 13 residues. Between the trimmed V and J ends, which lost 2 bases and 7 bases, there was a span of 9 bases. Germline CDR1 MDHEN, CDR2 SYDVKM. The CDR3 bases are TGTGCCAGCAGTTTACAGAAGGGGAACATTCAGTACTTC. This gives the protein CASSLQKGNIQYF.

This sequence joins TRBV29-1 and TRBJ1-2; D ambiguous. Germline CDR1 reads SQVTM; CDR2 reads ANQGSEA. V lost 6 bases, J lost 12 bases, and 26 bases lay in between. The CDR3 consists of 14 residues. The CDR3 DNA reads TGCAGCGTCGCGGACGGACGAGGCCGATTGATACACACCTTC. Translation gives CSVADGRGRLIHTF.

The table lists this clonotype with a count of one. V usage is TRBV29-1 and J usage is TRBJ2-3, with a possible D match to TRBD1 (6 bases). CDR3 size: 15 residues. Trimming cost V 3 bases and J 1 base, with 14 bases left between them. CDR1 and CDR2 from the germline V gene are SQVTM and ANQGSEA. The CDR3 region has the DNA TGCAGCGTTGAGGGGTACAGGGCTGGCACAGATACGCAGTATTTT. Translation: CSVEGYRAGTDTQYF.

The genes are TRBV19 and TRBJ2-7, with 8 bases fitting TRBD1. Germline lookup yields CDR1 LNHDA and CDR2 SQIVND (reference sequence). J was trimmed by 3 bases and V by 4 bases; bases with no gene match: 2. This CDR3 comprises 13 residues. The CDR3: CASSTGGHYEQYF. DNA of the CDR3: TGTGCCAGTAGTACAGGGGGCCACTACGAGCAGTACTTC.

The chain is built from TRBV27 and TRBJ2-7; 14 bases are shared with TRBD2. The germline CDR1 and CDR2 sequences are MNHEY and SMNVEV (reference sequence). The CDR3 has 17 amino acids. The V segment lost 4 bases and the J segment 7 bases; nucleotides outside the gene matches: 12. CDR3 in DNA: TGTGCCAGCAGTTCCCTCGCGGGACTAGCGGGAGAGCGTGAGCAGTACGTC. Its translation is CASSSLAGLAGEREQYV.